The TCR beta chain under discussion was sequenced for a study of blood T cell repertoires in COVID-19. Using immunoSEQ multiplex PCR, the repertoire was profiled, and TCRdb retains in-frame clones only, with some absent. Here the sample spans around 240,000 clones, roughly 88% being singletons. The CDR3 covers 15 residues. The germline V gene has CDR1 MDHEN and CDR2 SYDVKM. Trimming removed 3 bases from V and 8 bases from J; junction bases left unmatched: 11. This chain joins TRBV28 and TRBJ2-3; 7 bases are a match to TRBD1. The sample was PBMCs or T cells enriched from blood (not recorded which). The clonotype comes from a woman aged 50 to 60 who had recovered from COVID-19. CDR3 residues: CASSFSDRAVGTQYF. The CDR3 bases are TGTGCCAGCAGTTTCTCAGACAGGGCAGTTGGTACGCAGTATTTT.